The present TCR beta chain was sequenced within a study of identical twins. Turning to this clonotype: The antigen is undetermined.

Points from the study as a whole: For zero-insertion analyses, partial confounding could come from invariant MAIT and iNKT cells.

Healthy Caucasians alone served as donors. TCRdb independently ran MiXCR on the 5' RACE reads; one entry per CDR3 protein. The repertoire holds around 960,000 distinct CDR3 sequences, around an eighth seen once, with roughly 1.5% in the top ten. The germline CDR1 and CDR2 sequences are SGHAT and FQNNGV. V was pared by 5 bases and J by 5 bases, with 7 bases of the junction left unmatched. CDR3 length: 14 amino acids. A further study also used this sample, focusing on yellow fever vaccine responses in identical twins.

This receptor was identified in a woman aged 18-29 years in good health. The chain uses TRBV11-2 and TRBJ2-5, with 8 bases identical to TRBD1. The sequenced material came from PBMCs. CDR3 protein: CASSNPGGWETQYF. Here the CDR3 DNA reads TGTGCCAGCAGCAACCCAGGGGGCTGGGAGACCCAGTACTTC.